This is a list of T cell receptor beta chains from one sample in a study of blood T cell repertoires in COVID-19. The protocol was immunoSEQ multiplex PCR, while the TCRdb copy is restricted to in-frame clones and leaves out a portion. The repertoire holds tens of thousands of clones, with about two thirds as singletons. The sample taken for sequencing was peripheral blood. The source of these receptors is a boy between 2 and 10 years old with active or convalescent COVID-19. Both conserved end residues are part of each CDR3. A D gene is named only where the DNA matches it firmly. The size field is filled for only some rows; it gives once, few, many or a size class.

TGTGCCAGCAGTTCCGGGGGGTTCGGCTACACCTTC CASSSGGFGYTF TRBJ1-2 - TRBV12-3/TRBV12-4 - 12
TGCGCCAGCCGTGGGGGGGGTTACGACTATAATTCACCCCTCCACTTT CASRGGGYDYNSPLHF TRBJ1-6 - TRBV5-1 few 16
TGCGCCAGCAGGGGACAGGTCAGTTTTTACAATGAGCAGTTCTTC CASRGQVSFYNEQFF TRBJ2-1 TRBD1 TRBV10-2 - 15
TGTGCCACCAGCAGGAAGGGACAGGGAAACACTGAAGCTTTCTTT CATSRKGQGNTEAFF TRBJ1-1 TRBD1 TRBV15 once 15
TGCAGCCGCTCTGGAAACACCATATATTTT CSRSGNTIYF TRBJ1-3 - TRBV20-1 - 10
TGTGCAAGTCGCTTATCCCGGACAGGGGAAGATGTTTATGGCTACACCTTC CASRLSRTGEDVYGYTF TRBJ1-2 - TRBV12-2 few 17
TGTGCCAGCAGCTTACAGGGAGGAAATAATGAAAAACTGTTTTTT CASSLQGGNNEKLFF TRBJ1-4 - TRBV13 - 15
TGTGCCAGCAGTTCCGGGGGTAGCGGTTACAATGAGCAGTTCTTC CASSSGGSGYNEQFF TRBJ2-1 - TRBV28 - 15
TGTGCCAGCAGCGTAGCTGGAGTTTGGGAGCCCACTGAAGCTTTCTTT CASSVAGVWEPTEAFF TRBJ1-1 - TRBV9 medium-sized 16
TGTGCCAGCAGTACCCCCGGGACAGGTCGACACTATGGCTACACCTTC CASSTPGTGRHYGYTF TRBJ1-2 TRBD1 TRBV28 - 16
TGTGCCAGCAGTGAATGGCTAGCGGGGGGCCAGGGCGAGCAGTACTTC CASSEWLAGGQGEQYF TRBJ2-7 TRBD2 TRBV6-1 - 16
TGTGCCAGCAGCATTCAGGGCCCAACTGAAGCTTTCTTT CASSIQGPTEAFF TRBJ1-1 - TRBV12-3/TRBV12-4 few 13
TGTGCCAGCAGCCGGGACAGGAACTATGGCTACACCTTC CASSRDRNYGYTF TRBJ1-2 TRBD1 TRBV3-1/TRBV3-2 once 13
TGTGCCAGCAGTGAACAGGAACACTATGGCTACACCTTC CASSEQEHYGYTF TRBJ1-2 - TRBV6-1 - 13
TGTGCCAGCAGCAAGTCAGGGGTCGGCTATGGCTACACCTTC CASSKSGVGYGYTF TRBJ1-2 - TRBV9 - 14
TGTGCCAGCAGGTCAGACAGGGGAAACACCGGGGAGCTGTTTTTT CASRSDRGNTGELFF TRBJ2-2 TRBD1 TRBV7-8 - 15